This entry concerns a single T cell receptor beta chain. Its antigen is still unknown. Base quality data are lacking; no much larger clone is found one base away. TCRbeta CDR3 regions were amplified from genomic DNA using the immunoSEQ Assay, a bias-controlled multiplex PCR. The authors' analysis ran thus. The number of nucleated cells in each sample was estimated by amplification of reference gene primers within the assay. To quantify the absolute abundance of each unique TCRbeta CDR3 rearrangement, sequence reads were collapsed and filtered. For each sample, productive Simpson clonality was calculated as the square root of Simpson's diversity index across productive rearrangements. Sourced from immuneACCESS, this table was stored by TCRdb with only in-frame sequences that have V and J called. A share of the clones is absent; for the studies checked, an unresolved V gene accounts for under half, and the remainder has no known explanation. That table is the source of V, J and clone size, and D and trimming were worked out from the DNA. This sample comprises roughly 100,000 clones, roughly 87% of them detected only once. The ten top clones hold under 4.5% of the sample.

This specimen comes from a study of blood T cell repertoires in COVID-19 (dated by TCRdb to 2018 to 2021). Turning to the overall study: The collaborator samples originated in the United States, Italy and Spain and spanned the acute and convalescent phases of COVID-19. The prospective study material was composed of cDNA or gDNA derived from T cells, B-cell-depleted T cells, or PBMCs. The repertoires were released in a freely available public database intended as a resource for research on the immune response to SARS-CoV-2. The samples were drawn from two sources: the first 160 participants of the ongoing ImmuneRACE study, and 950 to 1,500 subjects contributed by 6 global collaborators. The dataset comprised deeply sampled blood TCRbeta repertoires from subjects exposed to, actively infected with, or recovered from COVID-19. Where available, HLA class I and class II types were taken from metadata supplied by the sample provider and were not determined by assay-based typing. A de-identified subject ID, COVID-19 status, age in years and sex were almost always included in the sample metadata.

The germline V gene gives CDR1 as SGHAT and CDR2 as FQNNGV. The cysteine opens and the phenylalanine closes a CDR3 of 14 amino acids. The DNA shown is the 42-base CDR3, in frame from base 1. V is cut by 1 base and J by 3 bases, and the space between the germline ends is 7 bases. The collaborating institutions used their own protocols to collect whole blood in K2EDTA tubes. For TCRbeta analysis, collaborator samples were shipped as frozen whole blood, as isolated PBMCs, or as DNA extracted from either sample type. General findings and caveats noted by the study authors: How much clinical and demographic metadata was included differed by source and by participant, and the metadata was provided uncurated.

The chain couples TRBV11-2 to TRBJ1-5; a weak D assignment points to TRBD1 (5 bases agree). Input material: peripheral blood. This clonotype was sampled from a man between 50 and 59 years old with acute or convalescent COVID-19. The sequenced DNA is TGTGCCAGCAGCTTAGGGACATTCAATCAGCCCCAGCATTTT. This yields the protein CASSLGTFNQPQHF.